The subject of this entry is one T cell receptor beta chain. The PCR was carried out with 60 Vbeta primers and 13 Jbeta primers. Data came from immunoSEQ multiplex PCR; TCRdb stores just in-frame clones and leaves some out. The sample lists 120,000 or so clones, around two thirds occurring once. Germline lookup yields CDR1 MNHEY and CDR2 SMNVEV (reference sequence). The CDR3 has 15 residues. After removal of 2 bases from V and 7 bases from J, the junction contained 11 bases not matched to a gene. This record comes from a study of cytomegalovirus exposure and HLA in healthy donors. This chain uses TRBV27 with TRBJ2-7, with 7 nucleotides matching TRBD1. Sequencing used PBMCs. The clonotype comes from a woman aged 40 to 49 in good health and CMV-seropositive. CDR3 sequence: CASSLIRGHDREQYF. The CDR3 coding sequence is TGTGCCAGCAGTTTAATTAGGGGGCACGACAGGGAGCAGTACTTC.